What follows is one TCR beta chain and its context. Its antigen is unidentified. The source of the sample is a study of T-cell memory formation after mild COVID-19. 5'RACE, which relied on constant-segment primers, yielded TCR alpha and TCR beta cDNA libraries carrying sample barcodes and UMIs. Using its own MiXCR run on the 5' RACE reads, TCRdb lists one record per CDR3 protein. The table lists about 170,000 distinct CDR3 sequences, 10% to 15% of them singletons. Study-level results: Clones that shrank (day 15 to 85) were balanced CD4/CD8, whereas later expanders leaned CD4+. Largely, contracting CD4+ clones fell within CM and EM, and contracting CD8+ clones within EMRA.

V was clipped by 4 bases and J by 4 bases; unmatched bases: 8. Germline V gene data show CDR1 as SGHRS and CDR2 as YFSETQ. The length of the CDR3 is 15 residues. This chain joins TRBV5-1 and TRBJ2-5, with 9 positions matching TRBD1. Sequences were obtained from PBMCs or a T cell subset sorted from them (not recorded which). This clonotype originated in a man aged 18 to 29 who had mild COVID-19 (a few samples of this study predate the infection). Cell type and time point are not known. The CDR3 coding sequence is TGCGCCAGCAGCCCGAGGGGGACAGGGCTAGAGACCCAGTACTTC. Its protein is CASSPRGTGLETQYF.